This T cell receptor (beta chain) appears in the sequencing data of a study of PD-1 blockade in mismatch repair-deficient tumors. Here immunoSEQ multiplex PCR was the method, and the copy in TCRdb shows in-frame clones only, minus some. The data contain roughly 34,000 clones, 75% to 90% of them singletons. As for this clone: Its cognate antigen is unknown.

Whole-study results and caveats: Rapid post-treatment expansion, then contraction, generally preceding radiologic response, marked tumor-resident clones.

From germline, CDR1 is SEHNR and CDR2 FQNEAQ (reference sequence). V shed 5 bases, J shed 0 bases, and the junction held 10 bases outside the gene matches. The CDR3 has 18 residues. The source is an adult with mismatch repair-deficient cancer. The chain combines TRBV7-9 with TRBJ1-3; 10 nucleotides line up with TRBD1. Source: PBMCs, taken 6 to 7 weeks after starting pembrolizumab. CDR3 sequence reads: CASSTKKGQGSSGNTIYF. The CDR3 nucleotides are TGTGCCAGCAGCACAAAGAAGGGACAGGGGAGCTCTGGAAACACCATATATTTT.